These 29 T cell receptor beta chains were sequenced from one sample in a study of blood T cells in healthy people across ages (dated by TCRdb to between 2015 and 2017). The method behind the library was 5' RACE. The instrument given in TCRdb is Illumina HiSeq 2500. The second PCR ran for roughly 7 to 12 cycles and used a J-beta primer mix along with a sample-barcoded 5' primer. In-frame beta chains were kept once TCRdb had trimmed the public reads at Q25 with fastp and called clones with MiXCR. Rows are combined by CDR3 protein, so each entry shows the most common genes and DNA. Within this sample are 750,000 to 1,000,000 distinct CDR3 sequences, with roughly 29% of them counted one time only. About 9.4% of the sample is in the top ten clones. Separately, the same data were catalogued under a study of T cells of mothers and their children.

Source material: blood. These TCRs come from a woman between 40 and 50 years old in good health.

The V call is TRBV18, the J call TRBJ1-3; possible D gene TRBD1, 5 bases. Trimming stripped 0 bases from V and 2 bases from J, with 20 bases between. The CDR3 has 19 residues. Germline V gene sequence: CDR1 KGHSH, CDR2 LQKENI. The CDR3 coding sequence is TGTGCCAGCTCACCACCTCAGGGAGGCGGCTCGCGACCTGGAAACACCATATATTTT. The encoded protein is CASSPPQGGGSRPGNTIYF.

The table lists this clonotype with a few counts. This chain uses TRBV6-5 with TRBJ1-2; D might be TRBD1 (5 bases). The CDR3 sequence is 14 residues long. Germline assignment: CDR1 MNHEY and CDR2 SVGAGI. V was trimmed by 6 bases and J by 1 base, leaving 12 bases between them. CDR3 amino acids: CASRFGGNNYGYTF. CDR3 DNA: TGTGCCAGCAGGTTTGGGGGGAATAACTATGGCTACACCTTC.

This clonotype was counted a few times. The chain joins TRBV4-3 to TRBJ2-1; D uncertain. The CDR3 is made up of 17 amino acids. Germline CDR1 is LGHNA and CDR2 is YSLEER. V lost 0 bases to trimming and J lost 0 bases, with 12 bases between them. Written as DNA, the CDR3 is TGCGCCAGCAGCCAAGAACTTCCGATCAGCTCCTACAATGAGCAGTTCTTC. This encodes CASSQELPISSYNEQFF.

The V call is TRBV7-2, the J call TRBJ2-1; D call uncertain. CDR1 is SGHTA and CDR2 is FQGNSA in the germline V gene. The CDR3 is 13 amino acids. Trimming cost V 1 base and J 7 bases, with 8 bases left between them. The CDR3 protein is CASSLDPMNEQFF. CDR3 sequence (DNA): TGTGCCAGCAGCTTAGATCCTATGAATGAGCAGTTCTTC. The full variable domain, completed using reference TRBV7-2 and TRBJ2-1, is GAGVSQSPSNKVTEKGKDVELRCDPISGHTALYWYRQSLGQGLEFLIYFQGNSAPDKSGLPSDRFSAERTGGSVSTLTIQRTQQEDSAVYLCASSLDPMNEQFFGPGTRLTVL.

This rearrangement joins TRBV5-5 to TRBJ1-5; no clear D. Germline V gene data show CDR1 as SGHKS and CDR2 as YYEKEE (reference sequence). Trimming pared 2 bases from V and 2 bases from J, leaving 8 bases between. This CDR3 contains 14 residues. The DNA for the CDR3 is TGTGCCAGCAGCTTTAGTTGGGGCAATCAGCCCCAGCATTTT. Translated: CASSFSWGNQPQHF.

The chain is built from TRBV5-1 and TRBJ2-1, with 9 bases lining up with TRBD1. The CDR3 length is 14 residues. Per germline, CDR1 SGHRS and CDR2 YFSETQ. V gave up 4 bases and J gave up 5 bases; unmatched junction bases: 4. CDR3 sequence: CASSPGQGNNEQFF. The CDR3 DNA reads TGCGCCAGCAGCCCGGGACAGGGTAACAATGAGCAGTTCTTC.

The sample holds many counts of this clonotype. The CDR3 nucleotides read TGTGCCAGCAGCGTAGATTTCAACTATGGCTACACCTTC. Its translation is CASSVDFNYGYTF. V and J are TRBV9 and TRBJ1-2; D is unresolved. Germline CDR1 reads SGDLS; CDR2 reads YYNGEE. This CDR3 region has 13 residues. Trimming cost V 0 bases and J 2 bases, with 5 bases left between them.

In this sample, this clonotype turned up a few times. This sequence joins TRBV6-2 or TRBV6-3 and TRBJ2-3; D call uncertain. Germline V CDR1 and CDR2: MNHEY, SVGEGT. CDR3 size: 13 residues. Trimming removed 2 bases from V and 6 bases from J, with 9 bases in between. The CDR3: CASSYRSRDTQYF. The CDR3 DNA sequence: TGTGCCAGCAGTTACCGGAGTAGGGATACGCAGTATTTT.

This clonotype has at least ten counts. The chain has TRBV7-9 and TRBJ2-6; 8 bases line up with TRBD1. Per the germline V gene, CDR1 is SEHNR and CDR2 is FQNEAQ (reference sequence). The CDR3 is 17 residues long. Trimming took 5 bases from V and 0 from J; bases not matched to a gene: 6. This CDR3 is CASSPGQGLSGANVLTF. As DNA, the CDR3 is TGTGCCAGCAGCCCTGGACAGGGCCTCTCTGGGGCCAACGTCCTGACTTTC.

This chain connects TRBV6-1 to TRBJ1-2; D not resolved. Germline CDR1 is MNHNS and CDR2 is SASEGT. CDR3 length: 14 amino acids. With 2 bases removed from V and 7 bases from J, the gap between germline ends came to 14 bases. CDR3 loop: CASSERPRSGGYTF. CDR3 coding DNA: TGTGCCAGCAGTGAACGTCCGAGATCTGGTGGCTACACCTTC.

There are many counts of this clonotype. V is TRBV9 and J is TRBJ2-6; D is possibly TRBD2 (6 bases). V gave up 6 bases and J gave up 0 bases, with 7 bases separating them. Germline V gives CDR1 SGDLS, CDR2 YYNGEE. CDR3 size: 14 residues. The CDR3 protein is CASMGGSGANVLTF. For the CDR3, the DNA is TGTGCCAGCATGGGGGGCTCTGGGGCCAACGTCCTGACTTTC.

The V gene is TRBV27, the J gene TRBJ2-3, with D possibly TRBD2 on 5 matching bases. This CDR3 has 13 amino acids. Trimming took off 6 bases at V and 4 bases at J, with 11 bases between the two ends. CDR1 MNHEY and CDR2 SMNVEV come from the germline V gene (reference sequence). The CDR3 is CASSGEGADTQYF. CDR3 DNA sequence: TGTGCCAGCAGCGGAGAGGGTGCAGATACGCAGTATTTT.

This clonotype was counted only a few times. The V and J genes are TRBV2 and TRBJ1-5, with D unresolved. Germline CDR1 SNHLY, CDR2 FYNNEI. The CDR3 contains 15 residues. V was cut by 6 bases and J by 5 bases, with 17 bases left in between. The CDR3 here is CASRLGPLRDQPQHF. CDR3 nucleotide sequence: TGTGCCAGCAGATTAGGTCCCCTACGGGATCAGCCCCAGCATTTT.

This clonotype was observed many times. Germline is not matched at one junction end, which may reflect a read error. The chain couples TRBV5-1 to TRBJ2-3; 9 nucleotides agree with TRBD1. The CDR3 is 15 residues long. Germline loops: CDR1 SGHRS, CDR2 YFSETQ. CDR3 coding DNA: TGTGCCAGCAGCCTACAGGGGGCTTCGACAGATACGCAGTATTTT. As protein: CASSLQGASTDTQYF.

This clonotype was detected a few times. The rearrangement links TRBV6-5 to TRBJ1-6; no clear D gene. From germline, CDR1 is MNHEY and CDR2 SVGAGI. This CDR3 spans 14 amino acids. Trimming left V 7 bases short and J 10 bases short, with 17 bases between. CDR3 DNA: TGTGCCAGCATGGGCGGCAGCTCAGAGTCACCCCTCCACTTT. Residues: CASMGGSSESPLHF.

This clonotype was picked up many times. The V gene is TRBV7-2, the J gene TRBJ2-1; 11 bases map to TRBD2. In germline, CDR1 is SGHTA, CDR2 FQGNSA. Trimming removed 5 bases from V and 3 bases from J; junction bases left unmatched: 3. This CDR3 has 15 amino acids. CDR3 in DNA: TGTGCCAGCAGCCAACTAGCGGGGGACTACAATGAGCAGTTCTTC. Its translation is CASSQLAGDYNEQFF.

V and J are TRBV14 and TRBJ2-1, with 9 bases matching TRBD2. Germline V gives CDR1 SGHDN, CDR2 FVKESK. The V gene end was trimmed by 1 base and the J gene end by 15 bases; junction bases not matched to a gene: 13. CDR3 size: 15 residues. In DNA form, the CDR3 reads TGTGCCAGCAGCCAAGTATGTGGCGGGGGGGCCTCCGCGTTCTTC. Residues: CASSQVCGGGASAFF.

This clonotype was recorded a few times. This chain connects TRBV5-6 to TRBJ1-4; the D is unclear. The germline CDR1 and CDR2 sequences are SGHDT and YYEEEE. Trimming shortened V by 0 bases and J by 3 bases, and 12 bases separated the two germline ends. The CDR3 length is 16 residues. The CDR3 loop is CASSLGLGYANEKLFF. The CDR3 nucleotides read TGTGCCAGCAGCTTGGGACTGGGTTACGCTAATGAAAAACTGTTTTTT.

The V gene is TRBV20-1, the J gene TRBJ1-3, with D perhaps TRBD1 (6 bases). This CDR3 region has 15 residues. The ends were cut back, 5 bases at V and 0 bases at J, with 14 bases in the middle. The germline gives CDR1 DFQATT, CDR2 SNEGSKA (reference sequence). The CDR3 loop reads CSAHRVAYSGNTIYF. DNA for the CDR3: TGCAGTGCTCACAGGGTTGCCTACTCTGGAAACACCATATATTTT.

This chain links TRBV27 with TRBJ1-2; 7 nucleotides agree with TRBD1. The CDR3 is made up of 16 amino acids. V lost 5 bases and J lost 4; bases outside the gene matches: 13. Germline assignment: CDR1 MNHEY and CDR2 SMNVEV (reference sequence). For the CDR3, the DNA is TGTGCCAGCAGTCTTTCCCACCGGGACAGTTCCTATGGCTACACCTTC. It encodes CASSLSHRDSSYGYTF.

This clonotype was detected many times. The chain joins TRBV7-9 to TRBJ1-2; no clear D gene. Germline-derived CDR1 and CDR2 are SEHNR and FQNEAQ (reference sequence). The CDR3 spans 12 residues. Trimming pared 5 bases from V and 8 bases from J, leaving 12 bases between. The CDR3 coding sequence is TGTGCCAGCAGCCCAGGCGGCCTAGGCTACACCTTC. Translating gives CASSPGGLGYTF.

This clonotype was seen a handful of times. V usage is TRBV7-2 and J usage is TRBJ1-2; TRBD1 aligns across 9 bases. The germline V gene encodes CDR1 SGHTA and CDR2 FQGNSA. CDR3 size: 16 residues. V shed 5 bases, J shed 4 bases, and the junction held 11 bases outside the gene matches. The CDR3 region has the DNA TGTGCCAGCAGCCTACATAGCTCGACAGGGGGCTATGGCTACACCTTC. Translated: CASSLHSSTGGYGYTF. The variable domain in full, completed from reference TRBV7-2 and TRBJ1-2, reads GAGVSQSPSNKVTEKGKDVELRCDPISGHTALYWYRQSLGQGLEFLIYFQGNSAPDKSGLPSDRFSAERTGGSVSTLTIQRTQQEDSAVYLCASSLHSSTGGYGYTFGSGTRLTVV.

This clonotype occurred a few times. The chain links TRBV28 to TRBJ1-5; possible D gene TRBD1, 6 bases. This CDR3 region has 12 residues. Germline V gene lookup returns CDR1 MDHEN and CDR2 SYDVKM. Trimming stripped 6 bases from V and 13 bases from J, with 16 bases between. The CDR3 nucleotides read TGTGCCAGCAGCCCTGACAGGCTTAATCAGCATTTT. Its protein is CASSPDRLNQHF.

This clonotype was detected only a few times. V and J are TRBV7-2 and TRBJ2-7; D is unclear. Trimming removed 4 bases at V and 5 bases at J, with 9 bases between. Germline V gene data show CDR1 as SGHTA and CDR2 as FQGNSA. The CDR3 has 12 residues. The CDR3 nucleotides are TGTGCCAGCAGCTCCGTTAGGGACGAGCAGTACTTC. Amino acid sequence: CASSSVRDEQYF. Variable domain in full (rest from reference TRBV7-2 and TRBJ2-7): GAGVSQSPSNKVTEKGKDVELRCDPISGHTALYWYRQSLGQGLEFLIYFQGNSAPDKSGLPSDRFSAERTGGSVSTLTIQRTQQEDSAVYLCASSSVRDEQYFGPGTRLTVT.

The sample holds many counts of this clonotype. This sequence joins TRBV20-1 and TRBJ2-7; 8 bases map to TRBD1. V lost 5 bases, J lost 0 bases, and 6 bases stayed unmatched. CDR3 size: 14 residues. CDR1 and CDR2 from the germline V gene are DFQATT and SNEGSKA (reference sequence). The CDR3 sequence is CSAQGAATSYEQYF. The DNA for the CDR3 is TGCAGTGCTCAGGGGGCGGCGACCTCCTACGAGCAGTACTTC.

This clonotype was counted only a few times. This sequence joins TRBV11-2 and TRBJ1-1, with D possibly matching TRBD1 (5 bases). The length of the CDR3 is 13 residues. V was cut by 7 bases and J by 1 base, with 10 bases left in between. CDR1 and CDR2 from the germline V gene are SGHAT and FQNNGV. This CDR3 is CASTQGENTEAFF. The CDR3 nucleotides are TGTGCCAGCACCCAAGGGGAGAACACTGAAGCTTTCTTT.

This clonotype was recorded once. CDR3 coding DNA: TGTGCCAGCAGCCATGGGACAGAAGGAAGGAACTATGGCTACACCTTC. Protein product: CASSHGTEGRNYGYTF. The V call is TRBV5-4, the J call TRBJ1-2; TRBD1 agrees at 7 bases. Germline V lookup: CDR1 SGHNT, CDR2 YYREEE (reference sequence). V was pared by 4 bases and J by 2 bases, with 11 bases of the junction left unmatched. CDR3 length: 16 amino acids. Variable domain in full (rest from reference TRBV5-4 and TRBJ1-2): ETGVTQSPTHLIKTRGQQVTLRCSSQSGHNTVSWYQQALGQGPQFIFQYYREEENGRGNFPPRFSGLQFPNYSSELNVNALELDDSALYLCASSHGTEGRNYGYTFGSGTRLTVV.

In this sample, this clonotype turned up a few times. The V call is TRBV29-1, the J call TRBJ2-3; D might be TRBD1 (5 bases). V was shortened by 5 bases and J by 0 bases, with 12 bases between the two germline ends. This CDR3 has 14 amino acids. Germline assignment: CDR1 SQVTM and CDR2 ANQGSEA. CDR3 protein: CSVQQGSSTDTQYF. DNA of the CDR3: TGCAGCGTTCAGCAGGGCTCTAGCACAGATACGCAGTATTTT.

This clonotype was picked up a small number of times. The chain joins TRBV4-3 to TRBJ2-1; possibly TRBD2 for D (7 bases). Trimming left V 0 bases short and J 5 bases short, with 20 bases between. CDR3 length: 18 amino acids. Germline assignment: CDR1 LGHNA and CDR2 YSLEER. This CDR3 reads CASSQDDGGRHGNNEQFF. CDR3 DNA: TGCGCCAGCAGCCAAGATGACGGGGGGCGCCATGGGAACAATGAGCAGTTCTTC.